The rows below give T cell receptor beta chains drawn from one sample of a study of cytomegalovirus exposure and HLA in healthy donors. Profiling relied on immunoSEQ multiplex PCR, and the TCRdb table lists in-frame clones only, not all of them. The sample lists under 150,000 clones, approximately 64% occurring once. Sequenced input: PBMCs. These receptor sequences come from a woman aged 40 to 55 in good health and CMV-seronegative. CDR3s include the opening cysteine and the closing phenylalanine or tryptophan. D genes are given only for firm matches. Part of the rows lack a size; the others show once, few, many or a class for expanded clones.

d_gene: TRBD1
v_gene: TRBV19
abundance: few
CDR3aa: CASGGQDYGYTF

d_gene: .
v_gene: TRBV20-1
abundance: .
CDR3aa: CSAQRPYGYTF

d_gene: TRBD1
v_gene: TRBV27
abundance: few
CDR3aa: CASSFGRPRDRDKPQHF

d_gene: TRBD2
v_gene: TRBV5-4
abundance: .
CDR3aa: CASSSGLAGTGELFF

d_gene: TRBD1
v_gene: TRBV15
abundance: .
CDR3aa: CATSKGDRNTEAFF

d_gene: .
v_gene: TRBV11-2
abundance: few
CDR3aa: CASRPVGKYNSPLHF

d_gene: .
v_gene: TRBV6-5
abundance: .
CDR3aa: CASTVPRGRGTEAFF

d_gene: .
v_gene: TRBV11-2
abundance: .
CDR3aa: CASSPSGTFYGYTF

d_gene: TRBD1
v_gene: TRBV27
abundance: once
CDR3aa: CARGTDSPLHF

d_gene: .
v_gene: TRBV7-9
abundance: .
CDR3aa: CASSLLTGSANYGYTF

d_gene: .
v_gene: TRBV5-4
abundance: .
CDR3aa: CASSVDLVGNTIYF

d_gene: TRBD1
v_gene: TRBV19
abundance: .
CDR3aa: CASRWTGVNTGELFF

d_gene: .
v_gene: TRBV5-1
abundance: .
CDR3aa: CASSPVQVTYGYTF

d_gene: TRBD1
v_gene: TRBV4-3
abundance: .
CDR3aa: CASSLGQDNEQFF

d_gene: TRBD1
v_gene: TRBV5-1
abundance: .
CDR3aa: CASSPGTANEKLFF

d_gene: .
v_gene: TRBV10-3
abundance: .
CDR3aa: CAITQTRGREAFF

d_gene: TRBD2
v_gene: TRBV7-3
abundance: .
CDR3aa: CASSLASGGLDTQYF

d_gene: TRBD1
v_gene: TRBV7-3
abundance: .
CDR3aa: CASSLAGTGGADTQYF

d_gene: .
v_gene: TRBV20-1
abundance: .
CDR3aa: CSASYLDGYTF

d_gene: .
v_gene: TRBV5-1
abundance: few
CDR3aa: CASSLDSYGIYYSGGNTEAFF

d_gene: TRBD1
v_gene: TRBV27
abundance: .
CDR3aa: CASSLSRDRGRYTEAFF

d_gene: .
v_gene: TRBV5-4
abundance: few
CDR3aa: CASSPAGGGPRNTEAFF

d_gene: .
v_gene: TRBV30
abundance: .
CDR3aa: CAWSLKSGLNSPLRF

d_gene: TRBD1
v_gene: TRBV5-5
abundance: .
CDR3aa: CASTLTGMETQYF

d_gene: TRBD1
v_gene: TRBV2
abundance: .
CDR3aa: CASNPGQGEYSPLHF

d_gene: TRBD1
v_gene: TRBV5-4
abundance: .
CDR3aa: CASSPDRAYEQYF

d_gene: .
v_gene: TRBV2
abundance: .
CDR3aa: CASSPSVSGYTF

d_gene: TRBD1
v_gene: TRBV5-1
abundance: .
CDR3aa: CASSRDRGLYGYTF

d_gene: .
v_gene: TRBV7-2
abundance: .
CDR3aa: CASSAPGSLAYGYTF

d_gene: .
v_gene: TRBV5-8
abundance: .
CDR3aa: CASSLVLQSSYEQYF

d_gene: TRBD2
v_gene: TRBV11-2
abundance: once
CDR3aa: CASSFSGGTGELFF

d_gene: TRBD2
v_gene: TRBV16
abundance: many
CDR3aa: CASSQGTTPGRELFF

d_gene: .
v_gene: TRBV4-3
abundance: .
CDR3aa: CASSQVTAPYEQFF

d_gene: TRBD2
v_gene: TRBV11-1
abundance: .
CDR3aa: CASSQKQGWRGGTGELFF

d_gene: .
v_gene: TRBV30
abundance: .
CDR3aa: CAWSDTGKGNQPQHF

d_gene: TRBD1
v_gene: TRBV7-9
abundance: .
CDR3aa: CASSSIMGQGGTEAFF

d_gene: .
v_gene: TRBV7-9
abundance: .
CDR3aa: CASSNRELNTEAFF

d_gene: TRBD1
v_gene: TRBV5-1
abundance: few
CDR3aa: CASSLGGTVEGEKLFF

d_gene: .
v_gene: TRBV5-1
abundance: .
CDR3aa: CASSPVGGTSGANVLTF

d_gene: .
v_gene: TRBV4-3
abundance: .
CDR3aa: CASSQDLGRGGNQPQHF

d_gene: TRBD1
v_gene: TRBV19
abundance: .
CDR3aa: CASRLGDRVGTEAFF

d_gene: TRBD1
v_gene: TRBV7-9
abundance: .
CDR3aa: CASSLASPGTGLTYNEQFF

d_gene: TRBD2
v_gene: TRBV18
abundance: few
CDR3aa: CASSLEQLAGYEQYF

d_gene: .
v_gene: TRBV6-5
abundance: .
CDR3aa: CASSSPLYEQYF

d_gene: .
v_gene: TRBV27
abundance: once
CDR3aa: CASSFRQGRNTEAFF

d_gene: .
v_gene: TRBV27
abundance: .
CDR3aa: CASSLKGGNSPLHF

d_gene: .
v_gene: TRBV5-4
abundance: few
CDR3aa: CASSPNNYGYTF

d_gene: .
v_gene: TRBV7-4
abundance: .
CDR3aa: CASTVEAGIRNTEAFF

d_gene: TRBD2
v_gene: TRBV19
abundance: .
CDR3aa: CASSIARGGPGELFF